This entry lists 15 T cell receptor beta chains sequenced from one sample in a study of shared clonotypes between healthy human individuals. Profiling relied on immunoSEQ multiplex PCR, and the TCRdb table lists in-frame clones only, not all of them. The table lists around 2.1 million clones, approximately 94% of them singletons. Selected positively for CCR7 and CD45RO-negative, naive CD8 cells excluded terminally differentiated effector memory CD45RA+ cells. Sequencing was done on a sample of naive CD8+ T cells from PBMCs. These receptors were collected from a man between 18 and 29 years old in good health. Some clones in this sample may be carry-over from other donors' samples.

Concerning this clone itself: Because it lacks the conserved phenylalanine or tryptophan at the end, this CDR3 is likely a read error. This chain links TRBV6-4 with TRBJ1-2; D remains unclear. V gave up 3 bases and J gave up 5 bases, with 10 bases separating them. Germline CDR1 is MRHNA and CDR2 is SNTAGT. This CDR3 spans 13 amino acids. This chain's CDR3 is CASSEVAWYGYTL. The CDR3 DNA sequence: TGTGCCAGCAGTGAAGTGGCCTGGTATGGCTACACCCTC.

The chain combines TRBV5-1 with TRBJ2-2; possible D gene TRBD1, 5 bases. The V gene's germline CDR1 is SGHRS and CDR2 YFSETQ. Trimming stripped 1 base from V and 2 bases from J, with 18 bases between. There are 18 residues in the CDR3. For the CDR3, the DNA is TGCGCCAGCAGCTTGAGGGGTAGCATCACGTTTAACACCGGGGAGCTGTTTTTT. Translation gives CASSLRGSITFNTGELFF.

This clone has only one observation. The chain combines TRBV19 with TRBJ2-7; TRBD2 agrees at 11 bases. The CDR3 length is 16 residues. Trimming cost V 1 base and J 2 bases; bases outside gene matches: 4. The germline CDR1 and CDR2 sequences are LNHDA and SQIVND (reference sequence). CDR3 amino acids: CASSIVPGLAAYEQYF. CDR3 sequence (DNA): TGTGCCAGTAGTATAGTCCCGGGACTAGCGGCCTACGAGCAGTACTTC. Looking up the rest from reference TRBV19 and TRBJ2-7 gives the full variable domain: DGGITQSPKYLFRKEGQNVTLSCEQNLNHDAMYWYRQDPGQGLRLIYYSQIVNDFQKGDIAEGYSVSREKKESFPLTVTSAQKNPTAFYLCASSIVPGLAAYEQYFGPGTRLTVT.

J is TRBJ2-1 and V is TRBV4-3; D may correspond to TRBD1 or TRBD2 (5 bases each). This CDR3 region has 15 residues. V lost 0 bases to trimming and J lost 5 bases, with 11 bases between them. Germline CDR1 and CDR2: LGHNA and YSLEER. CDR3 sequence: CASSQEWDGNNEQFF. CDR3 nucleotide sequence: TGCGCCAGCAGCCAAGAGTGGGACGGAAACAATGAGCAGTTCTTC.

The CDR3: CASSHTGTGRRGYTF. The CDR3 DNA reads as TGCGCCAGCAGCCACACCGGGACAGGGCGACGCGGCTACACCTTC. V gene TRBV4-1 combines with J gene TRBJ1-2; 9 bases line up with TRBD1. With 3 bases clipped from V and 8 bases from J, the junction kept 10 bases outside the gene matches. CDR3 length: 15 residues. The germline V gene encodes CDR1 MGHRA and CDR2 YSYEKL.

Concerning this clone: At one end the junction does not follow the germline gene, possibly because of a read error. The CDR3: CASSQGAEAYEQYF. The CDR3 region has the DNA TGTGCCAGCAGTCAAGGGGCGGAGGCCTACGAGCAGTACTTC. This rearrangement joins TRBV4-2 to TRBJ2-7; either TRBD1 or TRBD2 may fit D (5 bases each). The CDR3 contains 14 residues. Germline V gives CDR1 LGHNA, CDR2 YNFKEQ.

The CDR3 DNA reads TGCGCCAGCAGCCAAGCCCGGGACAGGGCTGATGAAAAACTGTTTTTT. It specifies CASSQARDRADEKLFF. V is TRBV4-3 and J is TRBJ1-4; 9 bases agree with TRBD1. Losses at the gene ends were 1 base for V and 6 bases for J; bases not matched to a gene: 6. Germline-derived CDR1 and CDR2 are LGHNA and YSLEER. This CDR3 region has 16 residues.

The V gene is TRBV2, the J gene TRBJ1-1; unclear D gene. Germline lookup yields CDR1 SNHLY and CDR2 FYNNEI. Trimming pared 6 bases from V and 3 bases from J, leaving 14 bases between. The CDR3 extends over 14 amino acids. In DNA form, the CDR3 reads TGTGCCAGCAGCCCACGGGTCGGGGACACTGAAGCTTTCTTT. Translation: CASSPRVGDTEAFF.

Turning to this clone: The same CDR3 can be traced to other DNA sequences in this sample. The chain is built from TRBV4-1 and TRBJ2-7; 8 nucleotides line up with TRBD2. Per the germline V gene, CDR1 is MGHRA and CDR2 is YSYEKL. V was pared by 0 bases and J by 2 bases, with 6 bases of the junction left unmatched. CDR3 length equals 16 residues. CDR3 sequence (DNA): TGCGCCAGCAGCCAAGATCCGGGAGGGCCCACCTACGAGCAGTACTTC. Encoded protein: CASSQDPGGPTYEQYF.

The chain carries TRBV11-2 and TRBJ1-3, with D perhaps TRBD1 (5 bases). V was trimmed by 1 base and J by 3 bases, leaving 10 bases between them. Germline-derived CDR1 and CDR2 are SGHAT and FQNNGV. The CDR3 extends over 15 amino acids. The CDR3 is CASSLGAGSGNTIYF. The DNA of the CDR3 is TGTGCCAGCAGCTTAGGGGCAGGGAGTGGAAACACCATATATTTT.

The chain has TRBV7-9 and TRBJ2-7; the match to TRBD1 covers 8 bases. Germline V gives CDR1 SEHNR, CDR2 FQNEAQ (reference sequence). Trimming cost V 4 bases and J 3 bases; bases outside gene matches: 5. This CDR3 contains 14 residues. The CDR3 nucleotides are TGTGCCAGCAGCTACACGGGACAGGTCTACGAGCAGTACTTC. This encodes CASSYTGQVYEQYF.

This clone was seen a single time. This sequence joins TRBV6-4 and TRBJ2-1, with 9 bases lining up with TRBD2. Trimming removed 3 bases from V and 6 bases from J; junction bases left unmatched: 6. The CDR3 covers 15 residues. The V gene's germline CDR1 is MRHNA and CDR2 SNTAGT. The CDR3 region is CASSEDLAGSNEQFF. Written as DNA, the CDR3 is TGTGCCAGCAGTGAAGACCTAGCGGGATCCAATGAGCAGTTCTTC.

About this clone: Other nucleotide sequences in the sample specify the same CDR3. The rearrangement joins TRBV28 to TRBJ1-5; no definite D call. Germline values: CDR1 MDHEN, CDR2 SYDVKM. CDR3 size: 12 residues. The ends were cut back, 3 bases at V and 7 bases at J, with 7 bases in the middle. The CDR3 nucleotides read TGTGCCAGCAGTTTTCGCGGGCAGCCCCAGCATTTT. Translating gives CASSFRGQPQHF.

In DNA form, the CDR3 reads TGTGCCAGCAGCGTAAGGGCGGCCCCCCTCGGGAGTGAGCAGTTCTTC. It is translated as CASSVRAAPLGSEQFF. The V gene is TRBV9, the J gene TRBJ2-1, with D possibly TRBD2 on 6 matching bases. The CDR3 totals 16 residues. The germline CDR1 and CDR2 sequences are SGDLS and YYNGEE. V lost 1 base, J lost 9 bases, and 20 bases lay in between.

CDR3 DNA sequence: TGTGCCAGCAGGGCGGGGACAGGGCGTAACAATGAGCAGTTCTTC. Encoded protein: CASRAGTGRNNEQFF. The chain uses TRBV2 and TRBJ2-1; the match to TRBD1 covers 9 bases. After removal of 6 bases from V and 5 bases from J, the junction contained 8 bases not matched to a gene. The CDR3 covers 15 residues. CDR1 is SNHLY and CDR2 is FYNNEI in the germline V gene.